A selection of T cell receptor beta chains follows, all from one sample in a study of T cell responses to AZD1222 COVID-19 vaccine. Sequenced by immunoSEQ multiplex PCR; TCRdb stores in-frame clones only, minus some. The sample shows about 140,000 clones, over 80% of them seen only once. The sample here was peripheral blood, taken 28 days after the second AZD1222 dose. These receptors were collected from an adult who received the AZD1222 COVID-19 vaccine. CDR3s leave out the opening cysteine and the closing phenylalanine or tryptophan. Each record gives: D gene, clone size, CDR3 length, V gene, CDR3 protein. A D gene is named only where the DNA matches it firmly. The size entry is marked missing in some rows and otherwise reads once, few, many or a size class.

TRBD1 few 13 TRBV7-2 ASSFGQGSWQPQH
. . 12 TRBV19 ASSLGNRADTQY
TRBD1 . 12 TRBV18 ASSPPGQGYGYT
. . 9 TRBV11-2 ASSLTGLQY
. . 11 TRBV5-5 ASSLRGIYEQY
. . 14 TRBV19 ASSPPLGIGDNEQF
. . 13 TRBV27 ASSLGGPYNQPQH
. . 14 TRBV4-2 ASSQERDRTSDTQY
. . 13 TRBV2 ASSGDSSYNSPLH
TRBD2 . 15 TRBV7-2 ASSDSLAGESQETQY
. once 10 TRBV24-1 ATSENRAGYT
TRBD2 . 14 TRBV6-6 ASSPRTSGTQETQY
. . 13 TRBV7-9 ASSQTGAAPDTQY
. . 9 TRBV24-1 ATGFAETQY
TRBD2 . 13 TRBV7-9 ASSASGRDYNEQF
. . 11 TRBV5-5 ASSFSIQETQY
. . 12 TRBV7-6 ASSLAVSTDTQY
. . 8 TRBV7-2 ASGAGGYT
. . 12 TRBV5-1 ASSLAVKNPEAF
TRBD2 . 15 TRBV7-3 ASSSHTPSGNTGELF
TRBD1 . 11 TRBV29-1 SAFGQASYEQY
. . 14 TRBV5-1 ASSLGGSPAYAEAF
. . 12 TRBV24-1 ATSVPHSTDTQY
TRBD2 . 15 TRBV27 ASSLWASGSSMETQY
. . 14 TRBV28 ASSLVLRRSTDTQY
TRBD2 . 13 TRBV10-2 ASRRTSGSANEQF
TRBD1 . 14 TRBV3-1/TRBV3-2 ASSSQGGSMNTEAF
. . 14 TRBV5-1 ASSLAQARGYNEQF
TRBD1 few 12 TRBV19 ASTLGQGEYGYT
TRBD1 . 13 TRBV10-3 AISEQTGPNTEAF
. once 13 TRBV7-2 ASSLTVSSYNEQF
. . 9 TRBV19 ASSSHHEQY